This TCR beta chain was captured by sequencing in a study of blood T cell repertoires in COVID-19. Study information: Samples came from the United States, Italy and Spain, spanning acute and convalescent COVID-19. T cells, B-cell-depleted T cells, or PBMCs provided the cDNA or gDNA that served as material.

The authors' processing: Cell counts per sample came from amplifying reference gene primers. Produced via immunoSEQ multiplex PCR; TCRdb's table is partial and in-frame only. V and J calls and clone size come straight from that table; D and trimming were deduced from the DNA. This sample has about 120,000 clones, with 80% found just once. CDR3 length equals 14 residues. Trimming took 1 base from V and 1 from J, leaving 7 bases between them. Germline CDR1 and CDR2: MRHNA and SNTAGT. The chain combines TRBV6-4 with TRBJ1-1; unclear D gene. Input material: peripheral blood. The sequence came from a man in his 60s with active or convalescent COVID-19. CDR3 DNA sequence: TGTGCCAGCAGTGACTTTGACAAGAACACTGAAGCTTTCTTT. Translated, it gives CASSDFDKNTEAFF.